This T cell receptor (beta chain) appears in the sequencing data of a study of shared clonotypes between healthy human individuals. The J segment lost 8 bases and the V segment lost 2 bases, leaving 9 bases of the junction unmatched. Germline loops: CDR1 KGHSH, CDR2 LQKENI. This CDR3 has 15 amino acids. Whole-study findings and limits: Sharing across four donors was highest in naive CD4 (around 5%) and lowest in memory CD8 (roughly 0.4%). Compared with clonotypes that all four donors shared, non-shared clonotypes had lower generation probabilities.

TCRdb's copy holds only in-frame clones and misses some; the assay was immunoSEQ multiplex PCR. The sample carries approximately 1,000,000 clones, roughly 80% recorded once. Every one of the donors was a Caucasian adult that lived in Nashville, Tennessee. To note about this clone: Antigen: not known.

The sequenced sample consisted of memory CD4+ T cells from PBMCs. Subset noted: CD45RA-negative fraction. This TCR came from a man aged 18-30 years in good health. Some clones in this sample may be carry-over from other donors' samples. The chain recombines TRBV18 with TRBJ1-2, with 9 nucleotides matching TRBD1. CDR3 in DNA: TGTGCCAGCTCACCAACAGGACAGGGGAAGGAGGGCTACACCTTC. Translation: CASSPTGQGKEGYTF.